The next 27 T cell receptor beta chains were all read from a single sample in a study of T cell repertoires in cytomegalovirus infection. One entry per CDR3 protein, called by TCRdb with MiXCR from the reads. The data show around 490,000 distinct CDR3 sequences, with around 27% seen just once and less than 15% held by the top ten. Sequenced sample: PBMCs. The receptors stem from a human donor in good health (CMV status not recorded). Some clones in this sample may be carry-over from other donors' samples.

The chain's CDR3 is CASSPQSSVNEQFF. In nucleotides, the CDR3 is TGTGCCAGCAGCCCCCAATCTAGCGTCAATGAGCAGTTCTTC. This sequence joins TRBV9 and TRBJ2-1, with TRBD2 as a possible D gene (6 bases). Trimming pared 4 bases from V and 6 bases from J, leaving 14 bases between. Germline V gene data show CDR1 as SGDLS and CDR2 as YYNGEE. This CDR3 comprises 14 residues.

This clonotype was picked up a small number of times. The DNA for the CDR3 is TGCAGTGCCCCCGAGATCAACGGGAGGGGGGACTACGAGCAGTACTTC. It specifies CSAPEINGRGDYEQYF. The rearrangement joins TRBV20-1 to TRBJ2-7, with 8 bases fitting TRBD2. Germline values: CDR1 DFQATT, CDR2 SNEGSKA (reference sequence). V was clipped by 6 bases and J by 3 bases; unmatched bases: 16. The CDR3 contains 16 residues.

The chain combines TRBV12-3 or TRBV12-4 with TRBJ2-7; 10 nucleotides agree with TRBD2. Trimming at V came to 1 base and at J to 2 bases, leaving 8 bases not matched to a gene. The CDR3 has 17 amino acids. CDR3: CASSLVLPSGSTYEQYV. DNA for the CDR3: TGTGCCAGCAGTTTAGTACTCCCTAGCGGGAGTACCTACGAGCAGTACGTC.

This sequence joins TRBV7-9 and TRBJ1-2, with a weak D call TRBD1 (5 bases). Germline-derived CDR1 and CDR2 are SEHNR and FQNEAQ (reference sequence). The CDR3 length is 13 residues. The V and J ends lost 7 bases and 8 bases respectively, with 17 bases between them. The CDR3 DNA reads TGTGCCAGCACCGTGGGGGTGCTGGACGGCTACACCTTC. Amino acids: CASTVGVLDGYTF.

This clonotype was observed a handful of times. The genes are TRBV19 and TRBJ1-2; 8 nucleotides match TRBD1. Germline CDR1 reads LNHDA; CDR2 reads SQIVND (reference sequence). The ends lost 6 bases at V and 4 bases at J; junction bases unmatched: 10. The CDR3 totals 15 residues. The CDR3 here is CASSLTGGPPYGYTF. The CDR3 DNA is TGTGCCAGTAGCCTAACAGGGGGTCCTCCCTATGGCTACACCTTC.

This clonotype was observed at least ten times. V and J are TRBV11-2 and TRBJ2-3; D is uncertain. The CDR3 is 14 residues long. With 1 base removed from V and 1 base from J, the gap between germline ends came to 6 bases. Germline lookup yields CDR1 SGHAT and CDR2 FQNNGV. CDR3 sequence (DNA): TGTGCCAGCAGCTTAGCGGCAGGCACAGATACGCAGTATTTT. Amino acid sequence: CASSLAAGTDTQYF.

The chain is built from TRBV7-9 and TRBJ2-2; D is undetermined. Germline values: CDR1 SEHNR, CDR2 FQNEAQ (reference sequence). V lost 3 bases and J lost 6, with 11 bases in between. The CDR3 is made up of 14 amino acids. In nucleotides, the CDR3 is TGTGCCAGCAGCTTTGACACGAGCGCCGGGGAGCTGTTTTTT. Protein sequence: CASSFDTSAGELFF.

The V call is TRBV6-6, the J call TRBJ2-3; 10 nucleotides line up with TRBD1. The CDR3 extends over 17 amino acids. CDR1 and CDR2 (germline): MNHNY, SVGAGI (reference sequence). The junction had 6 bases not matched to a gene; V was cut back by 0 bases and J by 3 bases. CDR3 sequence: CASSYSVPGQGTDTQYF. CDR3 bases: TGTGCCAGCAGTTACTCGGTTCCGGGACAGGGGACAGATACGCAGTATTTT.

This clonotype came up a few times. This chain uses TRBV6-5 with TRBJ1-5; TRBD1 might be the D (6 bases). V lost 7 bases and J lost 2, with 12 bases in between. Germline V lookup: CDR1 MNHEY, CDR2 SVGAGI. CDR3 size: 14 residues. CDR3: CASKPTGRNQPQHF. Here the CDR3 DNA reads TGTGCCAGCAAACCTACAGGGCGCAATCAGCCCCAGCATTTT.

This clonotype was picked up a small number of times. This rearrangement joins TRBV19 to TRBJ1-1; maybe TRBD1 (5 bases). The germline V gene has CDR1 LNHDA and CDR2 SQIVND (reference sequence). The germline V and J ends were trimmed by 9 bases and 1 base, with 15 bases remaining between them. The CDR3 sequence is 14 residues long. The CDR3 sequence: CASISQGSNTEAFF. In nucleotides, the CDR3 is TGTGCCAGCATATCCCAGGGATCGAACACTGAAGCTTTCTTT.

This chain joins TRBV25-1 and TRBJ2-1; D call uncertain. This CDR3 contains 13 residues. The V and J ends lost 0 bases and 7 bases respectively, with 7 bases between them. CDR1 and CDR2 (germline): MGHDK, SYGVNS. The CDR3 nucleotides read TGTGCCAGCAGTGAATATCTGGCTAATGAGCAGTTCTTC. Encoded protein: CASSEYLANEQFF.

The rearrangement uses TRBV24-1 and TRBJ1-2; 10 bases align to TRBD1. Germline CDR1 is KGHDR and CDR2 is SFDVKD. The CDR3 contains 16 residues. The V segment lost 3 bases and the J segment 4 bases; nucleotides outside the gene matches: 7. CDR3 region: CATSDNPGQGFYGYTF. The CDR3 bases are TGTGCCACCAGTGATAACCCGGGACAGGGGTTCTATGGCTACACCTTC.

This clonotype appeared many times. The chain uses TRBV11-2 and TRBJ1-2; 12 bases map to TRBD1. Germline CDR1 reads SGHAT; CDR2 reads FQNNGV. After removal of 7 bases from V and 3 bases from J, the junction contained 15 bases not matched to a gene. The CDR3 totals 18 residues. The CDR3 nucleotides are TGTGCCAGCACCTATACGGGGACAGGGGGCTCCCACCACTATGGCTACACCTTC. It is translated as CASTYTGTGGSHHYGYTF.

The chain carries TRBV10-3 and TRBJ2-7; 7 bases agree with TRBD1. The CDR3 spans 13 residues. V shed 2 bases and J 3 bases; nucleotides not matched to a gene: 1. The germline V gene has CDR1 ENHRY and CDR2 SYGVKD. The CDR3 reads CAISEGTDYEQYF. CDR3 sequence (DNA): TGTGCCATCAGTGAGGGGACAGACTACGAGCAGTACTTC.

The chain's CDR3 is CASSPPGARGNEQFF. The CDR3 DNA reads TGTGCCAGCAGTCCCCCGGGGGCCCGGGGGAATGAGCAGTTCTTC. The chain recombines TRBV6-1 with TRBJ2-1; D is perhaps TRBD1 or TRBD2 (6 bases each). This CDR3 contains 15 residues. V lost 5 bases and J 7 bases, leaving 18 bases between the germline ends. From germline, CDR1 is MNHNS and CDR2 SASEGT.

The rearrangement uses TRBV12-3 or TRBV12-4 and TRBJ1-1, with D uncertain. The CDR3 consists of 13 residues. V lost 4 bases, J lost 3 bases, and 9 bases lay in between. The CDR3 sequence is CASSSQEDTEAFF. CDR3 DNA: TGTGCCAGCAGTTCCCAGGAGGACACTGAAGCTTTCTTT.

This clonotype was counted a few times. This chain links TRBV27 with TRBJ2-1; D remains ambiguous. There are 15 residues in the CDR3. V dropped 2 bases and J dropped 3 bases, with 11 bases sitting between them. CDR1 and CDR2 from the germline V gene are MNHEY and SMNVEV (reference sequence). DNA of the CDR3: TGTGCCAGCAGTTTACGGCCACAAGACTACAATGAGCAGTTCTTC. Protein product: CASSLRPQDYNEQFF.

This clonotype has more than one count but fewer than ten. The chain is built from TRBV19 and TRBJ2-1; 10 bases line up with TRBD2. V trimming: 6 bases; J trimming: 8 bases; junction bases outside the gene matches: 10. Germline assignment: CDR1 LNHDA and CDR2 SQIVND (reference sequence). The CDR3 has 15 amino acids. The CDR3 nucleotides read TGTGCCAGTAGGTTGGCTAGCGGGAGTGGAGATGAGCAGTTCTTC. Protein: CASRLASGSGDEQFF.

DNA of the CDR3: TGTGCCAGCAGTTTAGTGGGGGGCTCCTACGAGCAGTACGTC. Amino acids: CASSLVGGSYEQYV. The rearrangement links TRBV27 to TRBJ2-7, with TRBD2 as a possible D gene (6 bases). V gave up 2 bases and J gave up 0 bases, with 8 bases separating them. From germline, CDR1 is MNHEY and CDR2 SMNVEV (reference sequence). CDR3 length: 14 residues.

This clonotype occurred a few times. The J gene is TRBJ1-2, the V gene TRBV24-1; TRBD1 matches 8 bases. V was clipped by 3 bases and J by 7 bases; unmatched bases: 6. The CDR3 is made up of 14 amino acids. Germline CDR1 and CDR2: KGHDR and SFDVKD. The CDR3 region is CATSDGQGSVGYTF. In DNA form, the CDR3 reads TGTGCCACCAGTGATGGACAGGGATCGGTTGGCTACACCTTC.

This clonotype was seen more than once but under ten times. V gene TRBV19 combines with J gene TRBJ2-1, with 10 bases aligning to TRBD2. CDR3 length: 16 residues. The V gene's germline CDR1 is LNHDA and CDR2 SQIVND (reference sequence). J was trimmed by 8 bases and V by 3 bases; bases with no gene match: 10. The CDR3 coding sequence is TGTGCCAGTAGTATGGCCCTAGCGGGAGTCGGCGATGAGCAGTTCTTC. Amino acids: CASSMALAGVGDEQFF.

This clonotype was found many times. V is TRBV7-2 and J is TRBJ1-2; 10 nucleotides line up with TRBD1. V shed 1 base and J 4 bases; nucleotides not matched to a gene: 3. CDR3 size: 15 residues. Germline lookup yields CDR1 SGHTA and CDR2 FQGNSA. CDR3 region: CASSLGQGALYGYTF. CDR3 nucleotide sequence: TGTGCCAGCAGCTTAGGACAGGGGGCTCTCTATGGCTACACCTTC.

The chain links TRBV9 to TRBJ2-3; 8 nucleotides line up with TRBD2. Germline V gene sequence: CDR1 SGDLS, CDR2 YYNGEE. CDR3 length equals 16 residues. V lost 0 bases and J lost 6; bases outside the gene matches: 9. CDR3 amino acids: CASSVGGGGRTDTQYF. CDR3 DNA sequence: TGTGCCAGCAGCGTAGGGGGCGGCGGGAGGACGGATACGCAGTATTTT.

The CDR3 reads CSARSGGPNTEAFF. CDR3 nucleotide sequence: TGCAGTGCTCGGAGCGGGGGTCCGAACACTGAAGCTTTCTTT. The V call is TRBV20-1, the J call TRBJ1-1; the D gene is possibly TRBD1 (5 bases). The CDR3 has 14 amino acids. Germline V gene sequence: CDR1 DFQATT, CDR2 SNEGSKA (reference sequence). Trimming left V 5 bases short and J 1 base short, with 14 bases between.

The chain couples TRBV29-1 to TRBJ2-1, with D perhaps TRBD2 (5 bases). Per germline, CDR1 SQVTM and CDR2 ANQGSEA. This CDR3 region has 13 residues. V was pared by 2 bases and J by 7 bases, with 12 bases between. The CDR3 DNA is TGCAGCGTTGAATTCGGGGTCTCTAATGAGCAGTTCTTC. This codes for CSVEFGVSNEQFF.

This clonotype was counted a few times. CDR3 DNA sequence: TGTGCCATCTTTACGCTAGCGGGCAATTACAATGAGCAGTTCTTC. This encodes CAIFTLAGNYNEQFF. This chain links TRBV2 with TRBJ2-1, with 8 positions matching TRBD2. This CDR3 has 15 amino acids. Germline lookup yields CDR1 SNHLY and CDR2 FYNNEI. V lost 10 bases, J lost 4 bases, and 12 bases stayed unmatched.

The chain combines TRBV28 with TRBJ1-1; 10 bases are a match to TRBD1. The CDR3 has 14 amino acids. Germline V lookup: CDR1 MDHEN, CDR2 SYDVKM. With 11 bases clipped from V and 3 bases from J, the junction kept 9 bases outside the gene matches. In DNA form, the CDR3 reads TGTGCCGCAACACCGACAGGGGGCTACACTGAAGCTTTCTTT. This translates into CAATPTGGYTEAFF.